Below, one TCR beta chain is given with its context. The antigen is undetermined. CDR1 and CDR2 (germline): LGHDT, YNNKEL (reference sequence). The CDR3 length is 16 residues. J gave up 1 base and V 6 bases, and 8 bases lay outside the gene matches. The sample comes from a study of regulatory T cells in long-lasting Graves disease. Time point reported: persistent/refractory GD, antithyroid drugs over 5 years with positive TRAb. PBMCs provided the RNA from which the TCR library was made. Building of the TCR beta libraries involved iRepertoire HTBI primers and Arm-PCR of CDR3 regions. TCRdb reprocessed the multiplex PCR reads via MiXCR and lists one record per CDR3 protein. The profile shows under 500,000 distinct CDR3 sequences, roughly 20% of them singletons. Study-wide findings and caveats: Repertoires from persistent disease leaned toward TRBV28, TRBJ1-2 and TRBJ2-5. Persistent Graves' patients showed reduced TCR diversity versus newly diagnosed patients.

The sequencing here drew on peripheral blood mononuclear cells (PBMCs), taken when the disease was refractory, from a patient treated with antithyroid drugs. This rearrangement joins TRBV3-1 to TRBJ2-2; 7 bases map to TRBD1. This clonotype was sampled from a female donor with Graves disease. The CDR3, as DNA: TGTGCCAGCAGTCGAGGGACAGCCTTGAACACCGGGGAGCTGTTTTTT. It yields the protein CASSRGTALNTGELFF.